The 21 T cell receptor beta chains below come from one sample, sequenced in a study of blood T cell repertoires in COVID-19. Sequencing used immunoSEQ multiplex PCR; TCRdb keeps in-frame clones, though not all of them. The sample carries under 300,000 clones, approximately 85% recorded once. The sample taken for sequencing was PBMCs or T cells enriched from blood (not recorded which). Receptor source: a woman aged 45-65 years who had recovered from COVID-19.

V usage is TRBV11-2 and J usage is TRBJ1-2; TRBD1 matches 8 bases. Germline values: CDR1 SGHAT, CDR2 FQNNGV. The CDR3 spans 16 residues. The ends lost 3 bases at V and 8 bases at J; junction bases unmatched: 14. The CDR3, as DNA: TGTGCCAGCAGCTTGATCAGGGGGCGCCGGAGAGAGGGCTACACCTTC. It is translated as CASSLIRGRRREGYTF.

The chain is built from TRBV19 and TRBJ1-1, with TRBD1 as a possible D gene (6 bases). CDR1 and CDR2 from the germline V gene are LNHDA and SQIVND (reference sequence). Trimming stripped 6 bases from V and 1 base from J, with 9 bases between. CDR3 length: 13 amino acids. The CDR3, as DNA: TGTGCCAGTAGCTCGACAGGGAACACTGAAGCTTTCTTT. Translation gives CASSSTGNTEAFF.

The chain recombines TRBV4-1 with TRBJ1-1; no firm D call. The germline V gene has CDR1 MGHRA and CDR2 YSYEKL. Trimming stripped 0 bases from V and 1 base from J, with 9 bases between. The CDR3 contains 15 residues. This chain's CDR3 is CASSQDQSGNTEAFF. In nucleotides, the CDR3 is TGCGCCAGCAGCCAAGACCAGTCGGGGAACACTGAAGCTTTCTTT.

The CDR3 is CASSEGEDYQPQHF. The CDR3, as DNA: TGTGCCAGCAGTGAAGGTGAGGACTATCAGCCCCAGCATTTT. The chain employs TRBV6-1 and TRBJ1-5; D gene ambiguous. The CDR3 is made up of 14 amino acids. V lost 1 base and J lost 5, with 9 bases in between. CDR1 MNHNS and CDR2 SASEGT come from the germline V gene.

V gene TRBV19 combines with J gene TRBJ1-5, with D perhaps TRBD1 (6 bases). Germline-derived CDR1 and CDR2 are LNHDA and SQIVND (reference sequence). The CDR3 spans 14 residues. The V end was cut by 5 bases, the J end by 3 bases, with 11 bases between. CDR3 in amino acids: CASSFGQFNQPQHF. Written as DNA, the CDR3 is TGTGCCAGTAGTTTCGGACAGTTCAATCAGCCCCAGCATTTT.

The chain is built from TRBV6-5 and TRBJ1-1; TRBD1 is a possible D gene (6 bases). Germline CDR1 is MNHEY and CDR2 is SVGAGI. The V and J ends lost 7 bases and 6 bases respectively, with 21 bases between them. CDR3 size: 15 residues. In DNA, the CDR3 is TGTGCCAGCACCGATACAGGGAACAAGGGCTCTGAAGCTTTCTTT. Translating gives CASTDTGNKGSEAFF.

This chain uses TRBV28 with TRBJ2-5; no clear D gene. Trimming shortened V by 3 bases and J by 2 bases, and 7 bases separated the two germline ends. The CDR3 has 13 amino acids. Germline assignment: CDR1 MDHEN and CDR2 SYDVKM. DNA of the CDR3: TGTGCCAGCAGTTTTTCCAGACAAGAGACCCAGTACTTC. Translated, it gives CASSFSRQETQYF.

The V and J genes are TRBV19 and TRBJ2-7; a possible D gene is TRBD1 (5 bases). The CDR3 consists of 15 residues. Germline V gene lookup returns CDR1 LNHDA and CDR2 SQIVND (reference sequence). Trimming took off 4 bases at V and 5 bases at J, with 18 bases between the two ends. CDR3 in DNA: TGTGCCAGTAGTACCCCCGGTAGGGGAAGGGACGAGCAGTACTTC. Its translation: CASSTPGRGRDEQYF. Based on the CDR3 plus reference TRBV19 and TRBJ2-7, the full variable domain is DGGITQSPKYLFRKEGQNVTLSCEQNLNHDAMYWYRQDPGQGLRLIYYSQIVNDFQKGDIAEGYSVSREKKESFPLTVTSAQKNPTAFYLCASSTPGRGRDEQYFGPGTRLTVT.

As concerns this clone: Other DNA sequences from this sample encode an identical CDR3 as well. This sequence joins TRBV25-1 and TRBJ2-7, with 9 bases matching TRBD2. The ends lost 2 bases at V and 3 bases at J; junction bases unmatched: 2. The CDR3 consists of 14 residues. Germline V CDR1 and CDR2: MGHDK, SYGVNS. The CDR3: CASSEAGGSYEQYF. The CDR3 nucleotides read TGTGCCAGCAGTGAAGCGGGGGGGAGCTACGAGCAGTACTTC.

This chain joins TRBV13 and TRBJ1-1; no reliable D call. Trimming left V 0 bases short and J 0 bases short, with 20 bases between. Germline values: CDR1 PRHDT, CDR2 FYEKMQ (reference sequence). The CDR3 is 19 residues long. CDR3 DNA sequence: TGTGCCAGCAGCTTAGGCCCCCTGGAAGGGAGGAAGATGAACACTGAAGCTTTCTTT. It is translated as CASSLGPLEGRKMNTEAFF.

This sequence joins TRBV5-4 and TRBJ2-1; TRBD2 agrees at 10 bases. The CDR3 contains 15 residues. CDR1 and CDR2 from the germline V gene are SGHNT and YYREEE (reference sequence). V shed 0 bases and J 8 bases; nucleotides not matched to a gene: 5. CDR3 sequence: CASSLAVSGRYEQFF. DNA for the CDR3: TGTGCCAGCAGCTTGGCCGTTAGCGGGAGGTATGAGCAGTTCTTC. Filled out from reference TRBV5-4 and TRBJ2-1, the complete variable domain reads ETGVTQSPTHLIKTRGQQVTLRCSSQSGHNTVSWYQQALGQGPQFIFQYYREEENGRGNFPPRFSGLQFPNYSSELNVNALELDDSALYLCASSLAVSGRYEQFFGPGTRLTVL.

V usage is TRBV28 and J usage is TRBJ2-2, with D possibly TRBD1 on 6 matching bases. Germline V lookup: CDR1 MDHEN, CDR2 SYDVKM. V gave up 6 bases and J gave up 0 bases, with 11 bases separating them. The CDR3 spans 15 residues. CDR3 bases: TGTGCCAGCAGACCGGACAGTCCGAACACCGGGGAGCTGTTTTTT. Protein product: CASRPDSPNTGELFF.

This clone has a handful of counts. The genes are TRBV10-1 and TRBJ2-4; a weak D match, TRBD2 (6 bases). CDR3 length: 12 amino acids. Germline lookup yields CDR1 WNHNN and CDR2 SYGVQD (reference sequence). Trimming took off 2 bases at V and 7 bases at J, with 6 bases between the two ends. CDR3 sequence reads: CASSERENIQYF. The DNA of the CDR3 is TGCGCCAGCAGTGAGCGGGAGAACATTCAGTACTTC.

This rearrangement joins TRBV27 to TRBJ2-5; 14 bases are shared with TRBD2. The CDR3 totals 17 residues. Germline V gene lookup returns CDR1 MNHEY and CDR2 SMNVEV (reference sequence). V lost 5 bases to trimming and J lost 6 bases; unmatched junction nucleotides: 11. As DNA, the CDR3 is TGTGCCAGCAGTCCGCCCGGGACTAGCGGGAGTCGAAAGACCCAGTACTTC. Its translation: CASSPPGTSGSRKTQYF.

The V call is TRBV7-9, the J call TRBJ2-1; D is uncertain. The CDR3 is 11 residues long. Trimming took 2 bases from V and 9 from J, leaving 5 bases between them. The germline gives CDR1 SEHNR, CDR2 FQNEAQ (reference sequence). Here the CDR3 DNA reads TGTGCCAGCAGCTTAAGGAGTGAGCAGTTCTTC. The encoded protein is CASSLRSEQFF.

The chain combines TRBV5-6 with TRBJ2-7, with D uncertain. V was pared by 4 bases and J by 0 bases, with 14 bases between. CDR3 size: 15 residues. CDR1 and CDR2 from the germline V gene are SGHDT and YYEEEE. Here the CDR3 DNA reads TGTGCCAGCAGCCAACGGCGCGGCATCTCCTACGAGCAGTACTTC. This encodes CASSQRRGISYEQYF.

The rearrangement joins TRBV2 to TRBJ2-3; 11 bases map to TRBD2. Germline CDR1 reads SNHLY; CDR2 reads FYNNEI. CDR3 size: 18 residues. Trimming at V came to 5 bases and at J to 0 bases, leaving 10 bases not matched to a gene. The chain's CDR3 is CASSSTGTSGTSTDTQYF. The CDR3 DNA follows: TGTGCCAGCAGTTCTACTGGGACTAGCGGCACTAGCACAGATACGCAGTATTTT.

The table lists this clone with a count of one. The rearrangement joins TRBV27 to TRBJ1-2; 7 positions agree with TRBD1. CDR3 length: 12 amino acids. V shed 5 bases, J shed 8 bases, and the junction held 5 bases outside the gene matches. Germline V gene data show CDR1 as MNHEY and CDR2 as SMNVEV (reference sequence). The CDR3 sequence: CASSQTGRGYTF. The CDR3, as DNA: TGTGCCAGCAGTCAGACAGGGAGAGGCTACACCTTC.

This clone showed up just once. This specimen includes other DNA sequences encoding the same CDR3. V and J are TRBV2 and TRBJ2-1; TRBD2 aligns across 9 bases. The V segment lost 5 bases and the J segment 1 base; nucleotides outside the gene matches: 0. CDR3 length equals 14 residues. Per the germline V gene, CDR1 is SNHLY and CDR2 is FYNNEI. The CDR3 nucleotides read TGTGCCAGCAGTACTAGCGGGTCCTACAATGAGCAGTTCTTC. It yields the protein CASSTSGSYNEQFF.

The rearrangement uses TRBV25-1 and TRBJ2-1; D is perhaps TRBD2 (6 bases). CDR1 and CDR2 (germline): MGHDK, SYGVNS. The CDR3 runs 15 residues. Trimming shortened V by 1 base and J by 3 bases, and 10 bases separated the two germline ends. CDR3 region: CASSESVAVYNEQFF. In DNA form, the CDR3 reads TGTGCCAGCAGTGAATCCGTAGCGGTCTACAATGAGCAGTTCTTC.

V gene TRBV4-2 combines with J gene TRBJ2-1; 8 bases agree with TRBD2. The CDR3 is 16 residues long. The germline V gene encodes CDR1 LGHNA and CDR2 YNFKEQ. J lost 4 bases, V lost 2 bases, and 7 bases had no gene match. This CDR3 reads CASSQSAGGFYNEQFF. As DNA, the CDR3 is TGTGCCAGCAGCCAAAGCGCGGGAGGATTTTACAATGAGCAGTTCTTC.